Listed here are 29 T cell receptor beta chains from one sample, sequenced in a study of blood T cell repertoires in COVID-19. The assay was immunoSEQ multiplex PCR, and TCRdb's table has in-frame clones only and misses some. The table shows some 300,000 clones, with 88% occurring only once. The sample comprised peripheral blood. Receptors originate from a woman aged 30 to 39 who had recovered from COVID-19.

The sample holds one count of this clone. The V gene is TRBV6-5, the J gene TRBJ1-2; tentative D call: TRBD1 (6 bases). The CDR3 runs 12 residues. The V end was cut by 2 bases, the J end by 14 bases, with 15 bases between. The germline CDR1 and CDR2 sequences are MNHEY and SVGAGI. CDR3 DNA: TGTGCCAGCAGTTACCGTGGACAGAGCCCTACCTTC. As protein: CASSYRGQSPTF.

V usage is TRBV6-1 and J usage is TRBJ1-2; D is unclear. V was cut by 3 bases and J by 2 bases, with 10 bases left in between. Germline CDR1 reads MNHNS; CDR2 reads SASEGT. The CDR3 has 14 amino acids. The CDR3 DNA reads TGTGCCAGCAGTGAGCAGAACGGGAACTATGGCTACACCTTC. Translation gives CASSEQNGNYGYTF.

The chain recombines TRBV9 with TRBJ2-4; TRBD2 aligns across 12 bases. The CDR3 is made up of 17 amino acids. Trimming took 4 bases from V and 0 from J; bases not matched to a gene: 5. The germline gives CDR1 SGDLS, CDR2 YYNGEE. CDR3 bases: TGTGCCAGCAGCCCTAGCGGGGGGGCCTTAGCCAAAAACATTCAGTACTTC. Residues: CASSPSGGALAKNIQYF.

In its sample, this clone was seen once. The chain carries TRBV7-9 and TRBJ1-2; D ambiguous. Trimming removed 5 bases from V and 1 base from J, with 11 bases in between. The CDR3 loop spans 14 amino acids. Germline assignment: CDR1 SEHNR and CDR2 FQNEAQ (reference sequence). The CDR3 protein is CASSPSQVNYGYTF. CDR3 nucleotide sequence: TGTGCCAGCAGCCCCAGTCAGGTTAACTATGGCTACACCTTC.

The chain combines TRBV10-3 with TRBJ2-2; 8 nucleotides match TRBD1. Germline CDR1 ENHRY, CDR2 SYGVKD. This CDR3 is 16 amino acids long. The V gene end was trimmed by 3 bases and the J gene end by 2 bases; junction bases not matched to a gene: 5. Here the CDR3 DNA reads TGTGCCATCAGTGACCGGGACAGGCAAAACACCGGGGAGCTGTTTTTT. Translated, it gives CAISDRDRQNTGELFF.

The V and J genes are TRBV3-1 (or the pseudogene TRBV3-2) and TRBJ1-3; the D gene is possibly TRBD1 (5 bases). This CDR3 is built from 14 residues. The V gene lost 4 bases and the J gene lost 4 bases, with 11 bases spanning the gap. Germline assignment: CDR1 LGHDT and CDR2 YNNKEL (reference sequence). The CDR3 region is CASSPGWEGNTIYF. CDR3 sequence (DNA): TGTGCCAGCAGCCCAGGGTGGGAAGGAAACACCATATATTTT.

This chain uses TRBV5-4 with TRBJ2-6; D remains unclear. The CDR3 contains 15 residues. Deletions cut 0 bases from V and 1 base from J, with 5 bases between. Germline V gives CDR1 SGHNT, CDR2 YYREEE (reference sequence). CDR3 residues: CASSLAVSGANVLTF. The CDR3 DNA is TGTGCCAGCAGCTTGGCGGTGTCTGGGGCCAACGTCCTGACTTTC. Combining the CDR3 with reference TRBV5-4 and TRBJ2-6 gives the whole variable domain ETGVTQSPTHLIKTRGQQVTLRCSSQSGHNTVSWYQQALGQGPQFIFQYYREEENGRGNFPPRFSGLQFPNYSSELNVNALELDDSALYLCASSLAVSGANVLTFGAGSRLTVL.

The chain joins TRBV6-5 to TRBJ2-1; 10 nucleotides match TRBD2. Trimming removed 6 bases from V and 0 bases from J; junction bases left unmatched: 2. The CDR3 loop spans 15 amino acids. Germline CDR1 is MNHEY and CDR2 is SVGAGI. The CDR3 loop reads CASRLAGDSYNEQFF. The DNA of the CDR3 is TGTGCCAGCAGGCTAGCGGGGGACTCCTACAATGAGCAGTTCTTC.

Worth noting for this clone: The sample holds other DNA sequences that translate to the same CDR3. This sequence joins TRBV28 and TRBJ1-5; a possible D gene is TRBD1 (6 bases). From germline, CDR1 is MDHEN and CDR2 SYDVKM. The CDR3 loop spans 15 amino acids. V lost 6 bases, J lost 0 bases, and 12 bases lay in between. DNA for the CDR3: TGTGCCAGCAGACTCCAGGGGAATAGCAATCAGCCCCAGCATTTT. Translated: CASRLQGNSNQPQHF.

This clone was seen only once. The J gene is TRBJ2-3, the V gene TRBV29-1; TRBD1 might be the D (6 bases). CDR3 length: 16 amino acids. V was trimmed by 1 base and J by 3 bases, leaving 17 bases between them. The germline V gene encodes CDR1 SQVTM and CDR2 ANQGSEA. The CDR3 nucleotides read TGCAGCGTTGAAGGTGGCAGGGGAGTGGGGACAGATACGCAGTATTTT. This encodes CSVEGGRGVGTDTQYF.

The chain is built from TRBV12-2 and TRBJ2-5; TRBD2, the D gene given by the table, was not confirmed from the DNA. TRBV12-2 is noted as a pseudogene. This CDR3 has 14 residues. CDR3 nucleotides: TGTGCAAGTCGCTTAGTTGCTAGCGAGGAGACCCAGTACTTC. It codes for CASRLVASEETQYF.

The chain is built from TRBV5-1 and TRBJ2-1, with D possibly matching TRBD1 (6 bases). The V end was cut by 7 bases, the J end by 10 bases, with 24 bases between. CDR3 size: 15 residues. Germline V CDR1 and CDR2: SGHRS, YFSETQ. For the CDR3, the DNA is TGCGCCAGCCGATCAAGGGGACAAAAGGCTTCCGAGCAGTTCTTC. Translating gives CASRSRGQKASEQFF.

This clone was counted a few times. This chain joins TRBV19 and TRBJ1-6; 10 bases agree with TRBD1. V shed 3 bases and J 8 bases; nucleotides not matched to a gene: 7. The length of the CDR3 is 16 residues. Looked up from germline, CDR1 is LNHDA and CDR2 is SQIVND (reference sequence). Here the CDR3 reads CASSMLDRGYDSPLHF. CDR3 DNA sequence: TGTGCCAGTAGTATGTTGGACAGGGGGTACGATTCACCCCTCCACTTT.

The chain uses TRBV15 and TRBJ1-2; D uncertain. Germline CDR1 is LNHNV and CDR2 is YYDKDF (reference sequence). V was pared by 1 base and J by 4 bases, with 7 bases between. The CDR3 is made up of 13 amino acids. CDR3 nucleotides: TGTGCCACCAGCAGAGCCGGTGGCTATGGCTACACCTTC. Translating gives CATSRAGGYGYTF.

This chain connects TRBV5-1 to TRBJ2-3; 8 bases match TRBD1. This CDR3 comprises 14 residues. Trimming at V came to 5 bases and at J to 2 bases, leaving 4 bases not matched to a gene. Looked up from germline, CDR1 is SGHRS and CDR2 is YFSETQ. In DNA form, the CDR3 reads TGCGCCAGCAGTACCCAGGGGGCCACAGATACGCAGTATTTT. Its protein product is CASSTQGATDTQYF.

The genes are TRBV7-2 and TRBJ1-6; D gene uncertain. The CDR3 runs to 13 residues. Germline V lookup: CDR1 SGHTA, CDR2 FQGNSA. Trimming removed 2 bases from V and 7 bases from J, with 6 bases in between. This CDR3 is CASSLQKNSPLHF. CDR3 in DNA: TGTGCCAGCAGCTTACAGAAAAATTCACCCCTCCACTTT.

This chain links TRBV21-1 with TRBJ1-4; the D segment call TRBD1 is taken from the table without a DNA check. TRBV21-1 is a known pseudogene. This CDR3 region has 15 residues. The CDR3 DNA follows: TGTGCCAGCTATCACAGGGTCGCACCTAATGAAAAACTGTTTTTT. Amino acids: CASYHRVAPNEKLFF.

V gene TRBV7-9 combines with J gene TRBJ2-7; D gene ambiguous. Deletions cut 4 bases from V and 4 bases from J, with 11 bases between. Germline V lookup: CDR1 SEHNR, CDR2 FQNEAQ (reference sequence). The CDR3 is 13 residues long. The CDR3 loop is CASSSEVGYEQYF. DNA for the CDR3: TGTGCCAGCAGCTCCGAGGTCGGTTACGAGCAGTACTTC.

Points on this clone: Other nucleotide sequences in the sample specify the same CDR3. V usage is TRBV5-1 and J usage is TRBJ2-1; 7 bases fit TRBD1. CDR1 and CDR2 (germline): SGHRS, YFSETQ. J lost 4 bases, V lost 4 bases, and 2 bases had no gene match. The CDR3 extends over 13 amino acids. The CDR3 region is CASSLGQYNEQFF. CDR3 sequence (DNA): TGCGCCAGCAGCCTGGGACAGTACAATGAGCAGTTCTTC. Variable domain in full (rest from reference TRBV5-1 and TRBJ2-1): KAGVTQTPRYLIKTRGQQVTLSCSPISGHRSVSWYQQTPGQGLQFLFEYFSETQRNKGNFPGRFSGRQFSNSRSEMNVSTLELGDSALYLCASSLGQYNEQFFGPGTRLTVL.

CDR3 in amino acids: CASSLFGGSSYEQYF. The CDR3 DNA reads as TGTGCCAGCAGTTTATTTGGGGGCTCCTCCTACGAGCAGTACTTC. This chain connects TRBV28 to TRBJ2-7; D possibly corresponds to TRBD1 (6 bases). This CDR3 contains 15 residues. CDR1 is MDHEN and CDR2 is SYDVKM in the germline V gene. V was trimmed by 1 base and J by 0 bases, leaving 10 bases between them.

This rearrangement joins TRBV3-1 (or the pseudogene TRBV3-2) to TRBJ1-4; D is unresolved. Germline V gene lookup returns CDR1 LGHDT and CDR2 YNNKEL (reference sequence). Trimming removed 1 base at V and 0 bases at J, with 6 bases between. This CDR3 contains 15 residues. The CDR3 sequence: CASSQGRPTNEKLFF. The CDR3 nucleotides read TGTGCCAGCAGCCAAGGGCGGCCAACTAATGAAAAACTGTTTTTT.

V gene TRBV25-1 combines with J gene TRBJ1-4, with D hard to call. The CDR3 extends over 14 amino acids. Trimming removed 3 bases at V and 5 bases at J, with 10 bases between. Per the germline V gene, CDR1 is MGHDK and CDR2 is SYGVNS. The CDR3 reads CASSDRSPNEKLFF. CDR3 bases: TGTGCCAGCAGTGATCGCAGTCCAAATGAAAAACTGTTTTTT.

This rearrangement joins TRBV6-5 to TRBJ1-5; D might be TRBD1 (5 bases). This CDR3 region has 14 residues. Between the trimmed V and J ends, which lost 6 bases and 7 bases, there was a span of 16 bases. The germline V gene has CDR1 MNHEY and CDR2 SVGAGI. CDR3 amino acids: CASSRDGFQQPQHF. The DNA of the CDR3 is TGTGCCAGCAGCAGGGATGGTTTCCAACAGCCCCAGCATTTT.

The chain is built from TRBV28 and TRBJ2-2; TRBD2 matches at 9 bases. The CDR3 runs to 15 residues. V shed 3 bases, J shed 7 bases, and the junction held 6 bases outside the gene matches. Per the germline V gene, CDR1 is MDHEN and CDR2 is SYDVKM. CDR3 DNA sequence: TGTGCCAGCAGTTTTGGCGGGGGGGCAAGCGGGGAGCTGTTTTTT. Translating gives CASSFGGGASGELFF.

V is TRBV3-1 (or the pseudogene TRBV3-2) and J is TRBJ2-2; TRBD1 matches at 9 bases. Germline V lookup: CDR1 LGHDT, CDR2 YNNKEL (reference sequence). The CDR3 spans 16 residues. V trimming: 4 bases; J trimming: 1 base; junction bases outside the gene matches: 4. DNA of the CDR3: TGTGCCAGCAGCCCTTGGGACAGGGAGAACACCGGGGAGCTGTTTTTT. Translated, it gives CASSPWDRENTGELFF.

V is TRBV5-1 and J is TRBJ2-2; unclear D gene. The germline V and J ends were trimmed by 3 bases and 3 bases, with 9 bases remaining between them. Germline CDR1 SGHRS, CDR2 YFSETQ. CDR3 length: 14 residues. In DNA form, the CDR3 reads TGCGCCAGCAGCTCGTATAGATACACCGGGGAGCTGTTTTTT. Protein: CASSSYRYTGELFF. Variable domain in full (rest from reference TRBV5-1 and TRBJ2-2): KAGVTQTPRYLIKTRGQQVTLSCSPISGHRSVSWYQQTPGQGLQFLFEYFSETQRNKGNFPGRFSGRQFSNSRSEMNVSTLELGDSALYLCASSSYRYTGELFFGEGSRLTVL.

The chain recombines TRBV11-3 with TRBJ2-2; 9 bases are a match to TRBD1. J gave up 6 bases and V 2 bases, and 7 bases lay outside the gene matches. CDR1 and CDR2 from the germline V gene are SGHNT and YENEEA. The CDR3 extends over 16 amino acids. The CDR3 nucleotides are TGTGCCAGCAGCTTAAGGACAGGGGATTTCGCCGGGGAGCTGTTTTTT. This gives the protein CASSLRTGDFAGELFF.

The CDR3 protein is CASRTTGVDYGYTF. The CDR3 bases are TGTGCAAGTCGCACTACAGGGGTCGACTATGGCTACACCTTC. The genes are TRBV12-2 and TRBJ1-2; the listed D gene, TRBD1, was not tested against the DNA. TRBV12-2 is tagged as a pseudogene. This CDR3 contains 14 residues.

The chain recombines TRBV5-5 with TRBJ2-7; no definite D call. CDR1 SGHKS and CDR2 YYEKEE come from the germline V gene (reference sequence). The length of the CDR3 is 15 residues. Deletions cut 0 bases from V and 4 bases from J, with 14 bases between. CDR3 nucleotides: TGTGCCAGCAGCTTGGCCACAATCCTTCCGTACGAGCAGTACTTC. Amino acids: CASSLATILPYEQYF.